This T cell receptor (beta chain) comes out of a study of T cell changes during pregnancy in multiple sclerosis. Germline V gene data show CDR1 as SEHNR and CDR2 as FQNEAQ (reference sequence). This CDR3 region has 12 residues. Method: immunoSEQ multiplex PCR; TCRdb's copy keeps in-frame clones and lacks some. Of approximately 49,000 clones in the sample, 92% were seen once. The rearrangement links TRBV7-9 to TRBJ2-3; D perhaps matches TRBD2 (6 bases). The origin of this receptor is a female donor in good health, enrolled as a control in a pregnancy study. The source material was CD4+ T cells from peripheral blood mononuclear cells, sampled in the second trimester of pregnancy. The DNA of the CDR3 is TGTGCGGTGGCGGGGATCACAGATACGCAGTATTTT. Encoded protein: CAVAGITDTQYF.